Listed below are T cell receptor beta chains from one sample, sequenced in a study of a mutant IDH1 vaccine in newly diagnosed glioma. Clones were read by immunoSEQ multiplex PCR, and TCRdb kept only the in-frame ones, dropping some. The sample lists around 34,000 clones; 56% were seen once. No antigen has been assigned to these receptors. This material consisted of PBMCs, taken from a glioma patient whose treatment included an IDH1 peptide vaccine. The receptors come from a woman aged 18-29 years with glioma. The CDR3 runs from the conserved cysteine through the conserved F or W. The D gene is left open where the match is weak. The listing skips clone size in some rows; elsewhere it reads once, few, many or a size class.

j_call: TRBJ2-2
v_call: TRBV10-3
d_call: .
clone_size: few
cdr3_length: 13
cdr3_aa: CATQPGVSGELFF
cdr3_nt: TGTGCCACCCAGCCAGGGGTCTCCGGGGAGCTGTTTTTT

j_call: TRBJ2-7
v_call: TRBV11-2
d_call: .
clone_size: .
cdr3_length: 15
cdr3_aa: CASSPPQRVSYEQYF
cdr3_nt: TGTGCCAGCAGCCCCCCCCAGCGGGTATCCTACGAGCAGTACTTC

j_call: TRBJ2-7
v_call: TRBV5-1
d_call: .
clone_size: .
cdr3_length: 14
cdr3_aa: CASSLGGAQGEQYF
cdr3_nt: TGCGCCAGCAGCTTGGGCGGGGCTCAGGGCGAGCAGTACTTC

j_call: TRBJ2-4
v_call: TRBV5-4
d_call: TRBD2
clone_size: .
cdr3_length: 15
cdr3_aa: CASSLSGRAENIQYF
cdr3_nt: TGTGCCAGCAGCTTGAGCGGGAGGGCCGAAAACATTCAGTACTTC

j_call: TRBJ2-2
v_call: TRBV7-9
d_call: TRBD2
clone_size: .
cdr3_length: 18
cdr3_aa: CASPPPSGTPGRTGELFF
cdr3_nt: TGTGCCAGCCCACCTCCAAGCGGGACCCCTGGGCGGACCGGGGAGCTGTTTTTT

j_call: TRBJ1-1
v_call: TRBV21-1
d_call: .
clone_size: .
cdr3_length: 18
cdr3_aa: CASSKAPLDGDMNTEAFF
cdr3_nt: TGTGCCAGCAGCAAAGCCCCCTTGGACGGAGACATGAACACTGAAGCTTTCTTT

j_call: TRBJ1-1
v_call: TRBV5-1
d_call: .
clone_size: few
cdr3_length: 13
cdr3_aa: CASSFDRNTEAFF
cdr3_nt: TGCGCCAGCAGCTTCGACAGGAACACTGAAGCTTTCTTT

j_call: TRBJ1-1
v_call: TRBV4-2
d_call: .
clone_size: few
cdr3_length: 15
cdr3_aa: CASSQETVMDTEAFF
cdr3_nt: TGTGCCAGCAGCCAAGAAACCGTGATGGACACTGAAGCTTTCTTT

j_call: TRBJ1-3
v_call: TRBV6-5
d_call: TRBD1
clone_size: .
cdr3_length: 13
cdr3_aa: CASRTGAGNTIYF
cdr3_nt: TGTGCCAGCAGGACAGGGGCTGGAAACACCATATATTTT

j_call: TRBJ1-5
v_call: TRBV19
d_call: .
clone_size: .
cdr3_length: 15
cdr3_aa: CASSIAGRDLKPQHF
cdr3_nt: TGTGCCAGTAGTATAGCGGGCAGGGATTTGAAGCCCCAGCATTTT

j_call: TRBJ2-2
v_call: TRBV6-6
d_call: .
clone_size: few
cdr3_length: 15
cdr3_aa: CAGRGGTLNTGELFF
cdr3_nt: TGTGCCGGCAGGGGCGGGACATTAAACACCGGGGAGCTGTTTTTT

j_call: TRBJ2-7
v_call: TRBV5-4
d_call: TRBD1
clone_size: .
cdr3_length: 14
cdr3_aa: CASSLGQGAYEQYF
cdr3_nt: TGTGCCAGCAGCCTAGGACAGGGGGCCTACGAGCAGTACTTC

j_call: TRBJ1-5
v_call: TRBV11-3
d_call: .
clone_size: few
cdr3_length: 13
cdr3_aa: CASSLDGYQPQHF
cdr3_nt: TGTGCCAGCAGCTTAGACGGTTATCAGCCCCAGCATTTT

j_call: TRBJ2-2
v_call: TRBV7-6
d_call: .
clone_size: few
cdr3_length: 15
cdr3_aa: CASSLWSENTGELFF
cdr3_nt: TGTGCCAGCAGCCTATGGTCGGAAAACACCGGGGAGCTGTTTTTT

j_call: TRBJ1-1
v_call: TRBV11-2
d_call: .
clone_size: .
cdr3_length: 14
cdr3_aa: CASSSSTENTEAFF
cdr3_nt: TGTGCCAGCAGCTCGTCGACGGAAAACACTGAAGCTTTCTTT